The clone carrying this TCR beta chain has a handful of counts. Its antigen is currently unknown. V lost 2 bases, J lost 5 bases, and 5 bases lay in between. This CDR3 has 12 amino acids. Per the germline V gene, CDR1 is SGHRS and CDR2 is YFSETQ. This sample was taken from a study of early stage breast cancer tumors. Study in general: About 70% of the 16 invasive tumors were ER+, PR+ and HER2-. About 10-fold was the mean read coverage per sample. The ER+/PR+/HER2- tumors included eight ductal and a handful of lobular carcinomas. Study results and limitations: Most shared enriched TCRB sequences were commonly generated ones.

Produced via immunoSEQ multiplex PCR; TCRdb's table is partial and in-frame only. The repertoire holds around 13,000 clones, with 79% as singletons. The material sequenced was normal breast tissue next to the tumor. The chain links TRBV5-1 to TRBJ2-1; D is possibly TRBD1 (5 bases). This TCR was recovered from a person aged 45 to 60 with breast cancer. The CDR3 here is CASSLQDNEQFF. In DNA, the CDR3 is TGCGCCAGCAGCTTACAGGACAATGAGCAGTTCTTC.